Listed here is a single T cell receptor beta chain. Which antigen it targets is not known. These data are taken from a study of CXCR3-negative and CXCR3-positive naive CD8 T cells (dated by TCRdb to the late 2010s). The study in broad terms: In total, approximately 140 million TRB reads were obtained, which works out to roughly 1.5 +/- 0.3 million reads per library. Diversity and physicochemical repertoire analyses were performed on some eleven donors pooled from two independent experiments. Naive subsets from about 5 donors and memory cells from 3 donors were included in the TRBV-TRBJ cluster analysis.

For every CD8+ T cell subset, around 300,000 cells were flow-sorted straight into RLT lysis buffer, and each subset was sorted in triplicate. To keep memory contaminants out, a stringent definition of naive CD8+ T cells was applied: CD45RO-CCR7+CD27+CD95-. Peripheral blood mononuclear cells were isolated from buffy coats using standard density gradient centrifugation. A FACSAria III was used to flow-sort naive CD8+ T cells into CXCR3-negative and CXCR3-positive populations. Total RNA was extracted from sorted cells using an RNeasy Mini Kit. General conclusions and limits of the study: CXCR3 expression partially decreased after cryopreservation, so most assays used freshly isolated PBMCs. Because surface CD5, which has been linked to self-reactivity in mice, was comparable between naive subsets, TCR interaction strength was also inferred from TRB CDR3 physicochemical properties. Both naive subsets had comparably high repertoire diversity, while memory CD8+ T cells had much lower repertoire diversity. Compared with CXCR3-negative naive cells, CXCR3-positive naive cells had TRB CDR3s with higher hydrophobicity (lower Kidera factor 4), lower energy, and higher strength and volume indices. Within the same donor, TRBV-TRBJ usage looked similar between naive CXCR3-negative and CXCR3-positive cells, but memory cells had distinct patterns.

Based on the germline V gene, the CDR1 and CDR2 sequences are SGHDN and FVKESK. Its CDR3 holds 16 amino acids, cysteine through phenylalanine. No coding sequence is recorded. Sequencing was performed on a NextSeq 550. The Human TCR Profiling Kit (MiLaboratory) was used to make UMI-labeled 5' RACE TRB cDNA libraries. The full amount of extracted RNA was used for cDNA synthesis, and the full amount of resulting cDNA was used for PCR amplification. Libraries were prepared in parallel with an identical number of PCR cycles. As for the original processing: MIGEC and MiXCR extracted about 49,000 +/- 11,000 unique UMI-labeled TRB cDNA molecules per library, requiring at least two reads per UMI. An average of 40,000 +/- 10,000 functional in-frame TRB CDR3 nucleotide clonotypes without stop codons was found per library. After downsampling to 5000 UMI-labeled TRB molecules per sample, diversity metrics such as normalized Shannon-Wiener and Chao1 were calculated in VDJtools. For the central five CDR3 residues, VDJtools calculated physicochemical properties weighted by clonotype size, namely interaction energy, strength, volume and Kidera factor 4. After reprocessing by TCRdb, each CDR3 protein sequence is one entry, and no DNA is given. Clone size and V and J calls follow TCRdb, not the original study. The sample table records tens of thousands of distinct CDR3 sequences. The ten biggest clones cover less than 4.5% of the sample.

The specimen was naive CXCR3- CD8+ T cells from blood. The sample's cell subset or site label, decoded: CD45RO-CCR7+CD27+CD95- naive CD8+ T cells lacking CXCR3 (TNR3-). The V gene is TRBV14 and the J gene is TRBJ2-4; the D call of TRBD2 rests on TCRdb alone, since no DNA is present to check it. The sequence derives from a human donor in good health. Some clones in this sample may be carry-over from other donors' samples. The CDR3 loop reads CASSQVKGPAKNIQYF.